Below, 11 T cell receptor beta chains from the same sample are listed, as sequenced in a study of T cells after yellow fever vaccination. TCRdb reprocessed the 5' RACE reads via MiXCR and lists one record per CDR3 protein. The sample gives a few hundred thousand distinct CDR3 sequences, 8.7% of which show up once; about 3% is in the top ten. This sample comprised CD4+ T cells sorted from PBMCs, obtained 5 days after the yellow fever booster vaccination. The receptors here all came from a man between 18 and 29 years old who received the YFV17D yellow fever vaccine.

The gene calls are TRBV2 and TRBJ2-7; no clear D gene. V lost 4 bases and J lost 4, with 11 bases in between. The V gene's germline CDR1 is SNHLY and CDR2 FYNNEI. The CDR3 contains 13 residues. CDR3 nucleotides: TGTGCCAGCAGTGGGACCGCCGCGTACGAGCAGTACTTC. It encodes CASSGTAAYEQYF.

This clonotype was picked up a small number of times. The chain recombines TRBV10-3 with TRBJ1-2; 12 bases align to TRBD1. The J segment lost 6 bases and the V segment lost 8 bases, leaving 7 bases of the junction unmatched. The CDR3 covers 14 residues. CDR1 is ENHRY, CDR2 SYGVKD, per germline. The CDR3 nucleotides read TGTGCCATCCAGGGCGGGGACAGGGGGCATGGCTACACCTTC. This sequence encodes CAIQGGDRGHGYTF.

CDR3 DNA sequence: TGTGCCAGCAGGGACAGCTCGCCGAACACTGAAGCTTTCTTT. Translated, it gives CASRDSSPNTEAFF. The V and J genes are TRBV2 and TRBJ1-1, with D possibly TRBD1 on 6 matching bases. Germline CDR1 reads SNHLY; CDR2 reads FYNNEI. The CDR3 has 14 residues. Trimming shortened V by 6 bases and J by 1 base, and 12 bases separated the two germline ends.

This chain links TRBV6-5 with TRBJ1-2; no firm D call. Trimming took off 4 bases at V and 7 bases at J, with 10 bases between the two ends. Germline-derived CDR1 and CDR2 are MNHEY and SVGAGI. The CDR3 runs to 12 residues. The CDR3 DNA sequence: TGTGCCAGCAGTTCGAGGTTCTCTGGCTACACCTTC. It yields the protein CASSSRFSGYTF.

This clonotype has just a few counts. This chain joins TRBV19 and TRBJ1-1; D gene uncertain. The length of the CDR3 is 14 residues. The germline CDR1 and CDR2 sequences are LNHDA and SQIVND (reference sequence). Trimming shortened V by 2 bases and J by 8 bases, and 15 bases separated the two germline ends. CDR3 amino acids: CASSIIGSSSEAFF. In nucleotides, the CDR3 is TGTGCCAGTAGTATAATTGGCAGCTCAAGCGAAGCTTTCTTT.

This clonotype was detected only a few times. CDR3 coding DNA: TGTGCCAGCAGTTCCTCCGGACAGGGCAAGACCTACGAGCAGTACTTC. Its protein product is CASSSSGQGKTYEQYF. The V call is TRBV6-2 or TRBV6-3, the J call TRBJ2-7; TRBD1 aligns across 8 bases. Trimming at V came to 4 bases and at J to 2 bases, leaving 10 bases not matched to a gene. CDR3 length: 16 amino acids. The V gene's germline CDR1 is MNHEY and CDR2 SVGEGT.

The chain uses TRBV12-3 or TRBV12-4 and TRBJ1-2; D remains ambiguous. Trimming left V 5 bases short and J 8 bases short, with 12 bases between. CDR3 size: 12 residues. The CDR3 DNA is TGTGCCAGCAGTAGCCCGGCGGGCGGCTACACCTTC. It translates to CASSSPAGGYTF.

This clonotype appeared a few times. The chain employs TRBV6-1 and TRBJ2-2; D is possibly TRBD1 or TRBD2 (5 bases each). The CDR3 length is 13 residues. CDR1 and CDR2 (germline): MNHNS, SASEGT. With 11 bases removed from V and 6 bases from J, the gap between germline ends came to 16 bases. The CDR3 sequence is CAGRDQSAGELFF. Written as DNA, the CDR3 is TGTGCCGGACGGGACCAAAGCGCCGGGGAGCTGTTTTTT.

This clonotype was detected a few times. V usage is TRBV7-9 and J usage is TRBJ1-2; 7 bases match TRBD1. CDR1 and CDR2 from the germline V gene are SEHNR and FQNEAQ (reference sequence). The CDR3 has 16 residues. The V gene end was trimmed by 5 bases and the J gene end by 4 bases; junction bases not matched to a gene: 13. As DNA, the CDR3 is TGTGCCAGCAGCCAACTCACCCCGACAGGGCGCTATGGCTACACCTTC. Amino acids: CASSQLTPTGRYGYTF.

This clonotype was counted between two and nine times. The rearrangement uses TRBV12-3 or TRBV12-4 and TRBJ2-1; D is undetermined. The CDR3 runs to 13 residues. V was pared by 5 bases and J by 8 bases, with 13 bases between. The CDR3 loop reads CASSPRRKDEQFF. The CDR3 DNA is TGTGCCAGCAGTCCCCGAAGAAAGGATGAGCAGTTCTTC.

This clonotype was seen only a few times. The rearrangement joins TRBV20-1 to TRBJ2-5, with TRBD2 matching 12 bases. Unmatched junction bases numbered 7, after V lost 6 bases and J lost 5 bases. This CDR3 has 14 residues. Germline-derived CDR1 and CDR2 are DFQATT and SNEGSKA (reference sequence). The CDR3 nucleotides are TGCAGTGCCGGCCGACTAGCGGGGGAGGAGACCCAGTACTTC. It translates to CSAGRLAGEETQYF.